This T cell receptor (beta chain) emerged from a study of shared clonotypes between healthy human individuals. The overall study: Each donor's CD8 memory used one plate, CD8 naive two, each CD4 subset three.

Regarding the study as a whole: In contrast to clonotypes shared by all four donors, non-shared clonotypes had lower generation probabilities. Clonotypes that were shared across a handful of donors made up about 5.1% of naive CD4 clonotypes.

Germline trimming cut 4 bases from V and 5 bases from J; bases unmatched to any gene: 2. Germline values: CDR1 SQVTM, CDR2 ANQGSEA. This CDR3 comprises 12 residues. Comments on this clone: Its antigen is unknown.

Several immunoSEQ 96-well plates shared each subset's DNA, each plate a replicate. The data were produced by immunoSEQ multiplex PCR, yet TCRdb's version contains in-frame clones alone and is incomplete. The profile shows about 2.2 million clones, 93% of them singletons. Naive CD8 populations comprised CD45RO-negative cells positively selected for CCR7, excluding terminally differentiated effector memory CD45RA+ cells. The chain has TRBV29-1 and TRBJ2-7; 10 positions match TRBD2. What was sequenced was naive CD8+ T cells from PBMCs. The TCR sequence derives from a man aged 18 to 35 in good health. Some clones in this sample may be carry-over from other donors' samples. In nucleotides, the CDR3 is TGCAGCGTTGCGGGACTAGCGAACGAGCAGTACTTC. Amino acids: CSVAGLANEQYF.